The sequence of this T cell receptor (beta chain) was determined in a study of T cell repertoires in cytomegalovirus infection. Study-level information: CMV epitopes that were recently identified and HLA-C-restricted were used alongside well-studied HLA-B-restricted ones. Study-level points and caveats: Dominating the ex vivo response were TCR beta clonotypes that were CMV-specific and HLA-C-restricted. CMV carriers with the relevant HLA were identified by cumulative public TCR beta family frequency.

This clonotype was counted between two and nine times. Its antigen is as yet unknown. In TCRdb, the reads were re-called with MiXCR into one record per CDR3 protein. The sample includes roughly 990,000 distinct CDR3 sequences, 31% seen only once; the top ten take over 12%. The source is a human donor in good health (CMV status not recorded). Some clones in this sample may be carry-over from other donors' samples. This specimen consisted of cultured CD8+ T cells from PBMCs, obtained from culture after CMV antigen stimulation.

The CDR3 region has the DNA TGTGCCAGCAGCGCCTCCGCTGGTGGTCGGCAGGGCTACACCTTC. The encoded protein is CASSASAGGRQGYTF. The V and J genes are TRBV7-9 and TRBJ1-2; D is uncertain. This CDR3 comprises 15 residues. The germline V gene encodes CDR1 SEHNR and CDR2 FQNEAQ (reference sequence). Deletions cut 5 bases from V and 8 bases from J, with 21 bases between.